This T cell receptor beta chain comes out of a study of blood T cell repertoires in COVID-19. Study-wide background: Material from acute and convalescent COVID-19 was sourced from the United States, Italy and Spain.

As processed by the authors: Reference gene primer amplification yielded estimated nucleated cell counts. Profiled with immunoSEQ multiplex PCR; TCRdb holds only in-frame clones, not every one. V, J and clone size are taken as reported in that table, and D and trimming were inferred from the DNA itself. The repertoire holds approximately 300,000 clones, with roughly 88% as singletons. Germline loops: CDR1 MNHEY, CDR2 SVGAGI. The CDR3 loop spans 14 amino acids. V shed 6 bases and J 3 bases; nucleotides not matched to a gene: 3. The clonotype comes from a woman between 50 and 59 years old with active or convalescent COVID-19. The rearrangement links TRBV6-5 to TRBJ2-3, with 10 bases that match TRBD1. The specimen was peripheral blood. As DNA, the CDR3 is TGTGCCAGCAGAGACAGGGGGCGGACAGATACGCAGTATTTT. It is translated as CASRDRGRTDTQYF.